The 8 T cell receptor beta chains below all came from one sample that was sequenced in a study of cytomegalovirus exposure and HLA in healthy donors. This PCR relied on a set of 60 Vbeta primers and 13 Jbeta primers. Clones were sequenced by immunoSEQ multiplex PCR, and TCRdb holds only the in-frame ones, with some missing. The repertoire holds about 130,000 clones, under 90% seen once, with 3.6% in the top ten. Sequenced sample: PBMCs. The receptors shown here come from a woman between 35 and 50 years old in good health and CMV-seropositive.

The chain joins TRBV27 to TRBJ2-1, with 9 positions matching TRBD2. J lost 1 base, V lost 5 bases, and 6 bases had no gene match. Germline CDR1 MNHEY, CDR2 SMNVEV (reference sequence). The CDR3 is 16 residues long. The CDR3 region has the DNA TGTGCCAGCAGTCCGCTAGCGGGGACGTCCTACAATGAGCAGTTCTTC. Residues: CASSPLAGTSYNEQFF.

The V and J genes are TRBV7-9 and TRBJ1-4; the D is unclear. The ends were cut back, 1 base at V and 14 bases at J, with 11 bases in the middle. Germline CDR1 reads SEHNR; CDR2 reads FQNEAQ (reference sequence). This CDR3 region has 12 residues. CDR3 sequence reads: CASSLDDITLFF. CDR3 in DNA: TGTGCCAGCAGCTTAGATGACATAACGCTGTTTTTT. Full variable domain (missing parts from reference TRBV7-9 and TRBJ1-4): DTGVSQNPRHKITKRGQNVTFRCDPISEHNRLYWYRQTLGQGPEFLTYFQNEAQLEKSRLLSDRFSAERPKGSFSTLEIQRTEQGDSAMYLCASSLDDITLFFGSGTQLSVL.

This clone has more than one count but fewer than ten. The chain links TRBV2 to TRBJ2-7; unclear D gene. The V gene lost 1 base and the J gene lost 2 bases, with 6 bases spanning the gap. This CDR3 region has 13 residues. CDR1 and CDR2 from the germline V gene are SNHLY and FYNNEI. The CDR3 DNA reads TGTGCCAGCAGTGAAGGTCGGGCCTACGAGCAGTACTTC. Protein product: CASSEGRAYEQYF. Combining the CDR3 with reference TRBV2 and TRBJ2-7 gives the whole variable domain EPEVTQTPSHQVTQMGQEVILRCVPISNHLYFYWYRQILGQKVEFLVSFYNNEISEKSEIFDDQFSVERPDGSNFTLKIRSTKLEDSAMYFCASSEGRAYEQYFGPGTRLTVT.

This rearrangement joins TRBV5-5 to TRBJ2-1, with 13 bases aligning to TRBD2. CDR3 length equals 18 residues. Germline CDR1 and CDR2: SGHKS and YYEKEE (reference sequence). V shed 3 bases and J 0 bases; nucleotides not matched to a gene: 6. This CDR3 reads CASSSGLAGVSSYNEQFF. DNA for the CDR3: TGTGCCAGCAGCTCCGGACTAGCGGGAGTGAGCTCCTACAATGAGCAGTTCTTC. Combining the CDR3 with reference TRBV5-5 and TRBJ2-1 gives the whole variable domain DAGVTQSPTHLIKTRGQQVTLRCSPISGHKSVSWYQQVLGQGPQFIFQYYEKEERGRGNFPDRFSARQFPNYSSELNVNALLLGDSALYLCASSSGLAGVSSYNEQFFGPGTRLTVL.

CDR3: CASSVGVDYGYTF. CDR3 coding DNA: TGCGCCAGCAGTGTAGGGGTGGACTATGGCTACACCTTC. The chain joins TRBV10-2 to TRBJ1-2; tentative D call: TRBD1 (5 bases). V gave up 4 bases and J gave up 3 bases, with 9 bases separating them. The CDR3 is 13 amino acids. Germline assignment: CDR1 WSHSY and CDR2 SAAADI.

This chain uses TRBV5-1 with TRBJ1-1; D gene uncertain. The germline V and J ends were trimmed by 0 bases and 4 bases, with 10 bases remaining between them. Germline V gene lookup returns CDR1 SGHRS and CDR2 YFSETQ. This CDR3 has 14 residues. This chain's CDR3 is CASSLDLQATEAFF. The DNA of the CDR3 is TGCGCCAGCAGCTTGGATCTTCAGGCCACTGAAGCTTTCTTT.

The chain has TRBV2 and TRBJ2-1; 10 bases align to TRBD2. This CDR3 region has 15 residues. Per germline, CDR1 SNHLY and CDR2 FYNNEI. With V trimmed by 6 bases and J by 2 bases, 4 bases remained unmatched. CDR3 loop: CASRPLAGAYNEQFF. CDR3 nucleotide sequence: TGTGCCAGCAGACCTCTAGCGGGGGCCTACAATGAGCAGTTCTTC.

The V and J genes are TRBV29-1 and TRBJ1-2; 8 bases map to TRBD1. The CDR3 sequence is 13 residues long. V dropped 8 bases and J dropped 6; count of bases not matched to a gene: 11. Per the germline V gene, CDR1 is SQVTM and CDR2 is ANQGSEA. The CDR3 protein is CSSSVTGANGYTF. CDR3 sequence (DNA): TGCAGCTCTTCAGTGACAGGGGCAAATGGCTACACCTTC.